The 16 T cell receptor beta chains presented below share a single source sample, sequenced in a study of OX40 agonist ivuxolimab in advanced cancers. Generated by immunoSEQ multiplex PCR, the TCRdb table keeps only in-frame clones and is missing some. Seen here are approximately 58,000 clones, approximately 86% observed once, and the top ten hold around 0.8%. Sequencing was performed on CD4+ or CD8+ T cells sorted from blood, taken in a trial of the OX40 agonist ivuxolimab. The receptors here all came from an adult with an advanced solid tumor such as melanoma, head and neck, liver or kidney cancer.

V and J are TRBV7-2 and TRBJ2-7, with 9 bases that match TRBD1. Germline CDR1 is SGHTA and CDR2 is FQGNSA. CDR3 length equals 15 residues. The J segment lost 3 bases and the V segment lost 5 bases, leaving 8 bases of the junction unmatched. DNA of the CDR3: TGTGCCAGCAGCCTACAGGGGGCGCCAGGCTACGAGCAGTACTTC. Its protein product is CASSLQGAPGYEQYF.

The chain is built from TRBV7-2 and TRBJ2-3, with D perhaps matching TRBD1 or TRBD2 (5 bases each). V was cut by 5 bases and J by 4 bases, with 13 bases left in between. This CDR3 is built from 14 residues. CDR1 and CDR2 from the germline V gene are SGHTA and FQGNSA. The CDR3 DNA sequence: TGTGCCAGCAGCAAACCTGAGGGGCCAGATACGCAGTATTTT. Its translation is CASSKPEGPDTQYF.

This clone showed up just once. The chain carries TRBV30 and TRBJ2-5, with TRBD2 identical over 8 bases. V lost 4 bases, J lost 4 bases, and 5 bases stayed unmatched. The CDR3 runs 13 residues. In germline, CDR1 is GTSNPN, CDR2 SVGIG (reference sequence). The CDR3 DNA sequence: TGTGCCTGGAAAACTAGCGGACTAGAGACCCAGTACTTC. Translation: CAWKTSGLETQYF.

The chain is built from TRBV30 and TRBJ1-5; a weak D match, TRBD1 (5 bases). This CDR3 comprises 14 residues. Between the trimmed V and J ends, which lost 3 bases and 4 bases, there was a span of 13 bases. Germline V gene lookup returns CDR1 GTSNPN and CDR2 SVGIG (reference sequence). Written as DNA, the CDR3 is TGTGCCTGGAGCTACGGGGGGTGGAATCAGCCCCAGCATTTT. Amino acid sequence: CAWSYGGWNQPQHF.

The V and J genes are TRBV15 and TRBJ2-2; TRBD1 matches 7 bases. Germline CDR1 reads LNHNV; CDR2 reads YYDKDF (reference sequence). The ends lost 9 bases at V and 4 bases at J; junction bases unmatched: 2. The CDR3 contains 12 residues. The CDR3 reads CATTGVTGELFF. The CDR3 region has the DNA TGTGCCACTACAGGGGTCACCGGGGAGCTGTTTTTT.

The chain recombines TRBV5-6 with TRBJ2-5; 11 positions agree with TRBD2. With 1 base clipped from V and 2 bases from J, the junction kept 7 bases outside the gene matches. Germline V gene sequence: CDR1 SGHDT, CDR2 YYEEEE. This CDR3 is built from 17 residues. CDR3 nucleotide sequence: TGTGCCAGCAGCTTGTTGGTGGCTAGCGGGGGGCAAGAGACCCAGTACTTC. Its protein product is CASSLLVASGGQETQYF.

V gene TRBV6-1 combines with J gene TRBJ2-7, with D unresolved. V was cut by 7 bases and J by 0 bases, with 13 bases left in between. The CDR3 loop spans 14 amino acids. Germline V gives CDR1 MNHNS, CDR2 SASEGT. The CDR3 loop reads CASTSLAGSYEQYF. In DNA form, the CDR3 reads TGTGCCAGCACCTCTTTGGCTGGCTCCTACGAGCAGTACTTC.

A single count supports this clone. The CDR3 protein is CASSLARSYNEQFF. DNA of the CDR3: TGTGCCAGCAGCTTAGCCCGCTCCTACAATGAGCAGTTCTTC. The rearrangement joins TRBV11-2 to TRBJ2-1; no definite D call. The V and J ends lost 1 base and 0 bases respectively, with 4 bases between them. Germline V gene sequence: CDR1 SGHAT, CDR2 FQNNGV. The CDR3 consists of 14 residues.

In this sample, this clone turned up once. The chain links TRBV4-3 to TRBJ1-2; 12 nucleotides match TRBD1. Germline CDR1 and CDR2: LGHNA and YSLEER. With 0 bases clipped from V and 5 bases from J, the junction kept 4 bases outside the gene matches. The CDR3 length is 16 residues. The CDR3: CASSQEPGQGAYGYTF. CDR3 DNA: TGCGCCAGCAGCCAAGAGCCGGGACAGGGGGCATATGGCTACACCTTC.

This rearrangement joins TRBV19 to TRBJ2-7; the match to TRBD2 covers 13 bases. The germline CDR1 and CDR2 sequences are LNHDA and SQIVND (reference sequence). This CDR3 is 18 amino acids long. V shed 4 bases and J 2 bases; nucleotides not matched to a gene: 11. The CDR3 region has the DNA TGTGCCAGTAGTAACAGACTAGCGGGAGGCGGGACAACCTACGAGCAGTACTTC. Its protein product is CASSNRLAGGGTTYEQYF.

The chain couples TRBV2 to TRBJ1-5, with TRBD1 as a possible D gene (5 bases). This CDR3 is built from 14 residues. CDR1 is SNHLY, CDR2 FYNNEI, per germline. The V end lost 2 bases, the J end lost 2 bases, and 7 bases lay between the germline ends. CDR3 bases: TGTGCCAGCAGTGAATCGACAGGCAATCAGCCCCAGCATTTT. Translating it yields CASSESTGNQPQHF.

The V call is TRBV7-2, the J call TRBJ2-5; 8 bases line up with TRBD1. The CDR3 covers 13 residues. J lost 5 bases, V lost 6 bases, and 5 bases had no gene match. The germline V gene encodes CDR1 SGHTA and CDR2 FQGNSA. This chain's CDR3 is CASRHTGGETQYF. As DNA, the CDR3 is TGTGCCAGCAGACATACAGGGGGGGAGACCCAGTACTTC.

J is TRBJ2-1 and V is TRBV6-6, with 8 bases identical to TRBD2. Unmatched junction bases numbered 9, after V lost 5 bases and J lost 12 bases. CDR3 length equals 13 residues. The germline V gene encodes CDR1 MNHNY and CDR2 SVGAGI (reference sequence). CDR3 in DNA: TGTGCCAGCAGTCCGCTTCGGGAGGGGAGGCAGTTCTTC. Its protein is CASSPLREGRQFF.

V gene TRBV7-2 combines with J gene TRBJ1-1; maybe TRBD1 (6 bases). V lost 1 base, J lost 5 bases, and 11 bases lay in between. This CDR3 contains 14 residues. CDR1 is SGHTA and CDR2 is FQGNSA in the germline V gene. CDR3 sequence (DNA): TGTGCCAGCAGCTTAGGGCGGGGGCCTACTGAAGCTTTCTTT. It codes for CASSLGRGPTEAFF.

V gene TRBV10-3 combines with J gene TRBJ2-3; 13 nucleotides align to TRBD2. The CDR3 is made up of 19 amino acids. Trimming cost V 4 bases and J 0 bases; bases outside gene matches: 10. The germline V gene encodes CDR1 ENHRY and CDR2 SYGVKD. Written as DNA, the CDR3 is TGTGCCATCAGTGTAGCCGGGACTAGCGGGAACCCTAGCACAGATACGCAGTATTTT. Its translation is CAISVAGTSGNPSTDTQYF.

The CDR3 region is CAISDGVAEFF. CDR3 in DNA: TGTGCCATCAGTGATGGAGTAGCAGAGTTCTTC. The chain combines TRBV10-3 with TRBJ2-1; D remains ambiguous. Germline loops: CDR1 ENHRY, CDR2 SYGVKD. The CDR3 runs to 11 residues. Trimming left V 3 bases short and J 14 bases short, with 11 bases between.